The rows below give T cell receptor beta chains drawn from one sample of a study of cytomegalovirus exposure and HLA in healthy donors. Here immunoSEQ multiplex PCR was the method, and the copy in TCRdb shows in-frame clones only, minus some. The sample has approximately 120,000 clones. Sequenced: PBMCs. These receptors all come from a man between 18 and 35 years old in good health and CMV-seronegative. Both conserved end residues are part of each CDR3. Fields, in order: V gene, D gene, J gene, CDR3 protein, CDR3 DNA. D genes are given only for firm matches.

V: TRBV7-9; D: TRBD1; J: TRBJ1-1; CDR3: CASSPIQGKDTEAFF; DNA: TGTGCCAGCAGCCCTATACAGGGGAAGGACACTGAAGCTTTCTTT
V: TRBV7-8; D: TRBD2; J: TRBJ2-1; CDR3: CASSFGLAGGQTFSYNEQFF; DNA: TGTGCCAGCAGCTTTGGACTAGCGGGAGGCCAAACGTTCTCCTACAATGAGCAGTTCTTC
V: TRBV19; D: TRBD1; J: TRBJ2-7; CDR3: CASTPDRGIPYEQYF; DNA: TGTGCCAGTACCCCGGACAGGGGAATTCCCTACGAGCAGTACTTC
V: TRBV23-1; D: -; J: TRBJ1-5; CDR3: CASSLRGTSNQPQHF; DNA: TGCGCCAGCAGTCTAAGGGGTACTAGCAATCAGCCCCAGCATTTT
V: TRBV28; D: TRBD2; J: TRBJ2-3; CDR3: CASSLLAGAGGTDTQYF; DNA: TGTGCCAGCAGTTTATTGGCGGGAGCGGGAGGCACAGATACGCAGTATTTT
V: TRBV27; D: TRBD2; J: TRBJ2-5; CDR3: CASSVTSGRARETQYF; DNA: TGTGCCAGCAGTGTCACTAGCGGGAGGGCGCGAGAGACCCAGTACTTC
V: TRBV9; D: -; J: TRBJ1-1; CDR3: CASSRQGGVAEAFF; DNA: TGTGCCAGCAGTAGACAAGGGGGGGTAGCTGAAGCTTTCTTT
V: TRBV7-8; D: -; J: TRBJ2-1; CDR3: CASSVSYNEQFF; DNA: TGTGCCAGCAGCGTATCCTACAATGAGCAGTTCTTC
V: TRBV25-1; D: TRBD1; J: TRBJ2-7; CDR3: CASSEDPGQENEQYF; DNA: TGTGCCAGCAGTGAAGATCCGGGACAGGAAAACGAGCAGTACTTC
V: TRBV10-3; D: -; J: TRBJ1-1; CDR3: CAISDARAGVDTEAFF; DNA: TGTGCCATCAGTGATGCGAGGGCTGGGGTCGACACTGAAGCTTTCTTT
V: TRBV5-1; D: -; J: TRBJ2-3; CDR3: CASSLNPGTTDTQYF; DNA: TGCGCCAGCAGCTTGAACCCAGGAACCACAGATACGCAGTATTTT
V: TRBV19; D: -; J: TRBJ1-1; CDR3: CASNYELGGVSAEAFF; DNA: TGTGCCAGTAACTACGAATTGGGGGGGGTAAGCGCTGAAGCTTTCTTT
V: TRBV19; D: -; J: TRBJ1-1; CDR3: CASSIRDSLILPFF; DNA: TGTGCCAGTAGTATACGGGATTCCTTAATACTTCCTTTCTTT
V: TRBV10-1; D: -; J: TRBJ1-1; CDR3: CASRDKNTEAFF; DNA: TGCGCCAGCCGGGACAAGAACACTGAAGCTTTCTTT
V: TRBV6-4; D: TRBD2; J: TRBJ2-1; CDR3: CASSAASGGVNEQFF; DNA: TGTGCCAGCAGTGCGGCTAGCGGGGGGGTGAATGAGCAGTTCTTC
V: TRBV6-6; D: TRBD1; J: TRBJ1-1; CDR3: CASSSDRVGEAFF; DNA: TGTGCCAGCAGTTCGGACAGGGTAGGTGAAGCTTTCTTT
V: TRBV7-6; D: -; J: TRBJ1-1; CDR3: CASSYQAGEVTEAFF; DNA: TGCGCCAGCAGCTATCAGGCGGGCGAGGTCACTGAAGCTTTCTTT
V: TRBV9; D: TRBD2; J: TRBJ2-3; CDR3: CASSVGPGLAGGSGTQYF; DNA: TGTGCCAGCAGCGTAGGTCCCGGACTAGCGGGAGGGTCGGGTACGCAGTATTTT
V: TRBV4-2; D: TRBD2; J: TRBJ2-1; CDR3: CASSQGLADYNEQFF; DNA: TGTGCCAGCAGCCAAGGACTAGCGGATTACAATGAGCAGTTCTTC
V: TRBV27; D: -; J: TRBJ1-2; CDR3: CASSLRSPGVLLDYGYTF; DNA: TGTGCCAGCAGTTTAAGGTCCCCAGGGGTCTTACTGGACTATGGCTACACCTTC
V: TRBV19; D: -; J: TRBJ1-4; CDR3: CASSIQTGWNEKLFF; DNA: TGTGCCAGTAGTATTCAAACGGGTTGGAATGAAAAACTGTTTTTT
V: TRBV6-5; D: TRBD1; J: TRBJ2-3; CDR3: CASSYYQGARSDTQYF; DNA: TGTGCCAGCAGTTACTATCAGGGGGCGCGTTCAGATACGCAGTATTTT
V: TRBV12-5; D: -; J: TRBJ1-2; CDR3: CASGLSGGVYGYTF; DNA: TGTGCTAGTGGTTTGTCGGGAGGAGTCTATGGCTACACCTTC
V: TRBV19; D: -; J: TRBJ1-5; CDR3: CASTRDNKGQPQHF; DNA: TGTGCCAGTACCCGGGACAACAAAGGCCAGCCCCAGCATTTT
V: TRBV27; D: TRBD2; J: TRBJ2-1; CDR3: CASLSGRSYNEQFF; DNA: TGTGCCAGCCTGAGCGGGAGGAGCTACAATGAGCAGTTCTTC
V: TRBV2; D: -; J: TRBJ1-1; CDR3: CASTGNTEAFF; DNA: TGTGCCAGCACAGGGAACACTGAAGCTTTCTTT
V: TRBV6-1; D: -; J: TRBJ1-6; CDR3: CASSVGGPYSPLHF; DNA: TGTGCCAGCAGTGTCGGGGGACCCTATTCACCCCTCCACTTT
V: TRBV30; D: -; J: TRBJ2-3; CDR3: CAWSAPSGRSTDTQYF; DNA: TGTGCCTGGAGTGCCCCAAGCGGGCGTAGCACAGATACGCAGTATTTT
V: TRBV6-5; D: -; J: TRBJ2-5; CDR3: CASRRQNQETQYF; DNA: TGTGCCAGCCGAAGACAGAACCAAGAGACCCAGTACTTC
V: TRBV13; D: -; J: TRBJ2-1; CDR3: CASSFTVGHNEQFF; DNA: TGTGCCAGCAGCTTTACTGTGGGCCACAATGAGCAGTTCTTC
V: TRBV18; D: TRBD1; J: TRBJ2-2; CDR3: CASSLDRANTGELFF; DNA: TGTGCCAGCTCACTTGACAGGGCGAACACCGGGGAGCTGTTTTTT
V: TRBV5-4; D: -; J: TRBJ1-1; CDR3: CASSFTGKYTEAFF; DNA: TGTGCCAGCAGCTTTACCGGGAAGTACACTGAAGCTTTCTTT
V: TRBV29-1; D: TRBD1; J: TRBJ1-2; CDR3: CSLPPWTGGRYGYTF; DNA: TGCAGCCTCCCCCCGTGGACAGGGGGCCGTTATGGCTACACCTTC
V: TRBV9; D: TRBD1; J: TRBJ1-2; CDR3: CASSVAGGWDGYTF; DNA: TGTGCCAGCAGCGTAGCAGGGGGCTGGGATGGCTACACCTTC
V: TRBV5-4; D: TRBD2; J: TRBJ2-1; CDR3: CASSPGTSGRGSYNEQFF; DNA: TGTGCCAGCAGCCCGGGGACTAGCGGGAGGGGCTCCTACAATGAGCAGTTCTTC
V: TRBV30; D: -; J: TRBJ1-6; CDR3: CAWNRGGSPLHF; DNA: TGTGCCTGGAATCGGGGGGGTTCACCCCTCCACTTT
V: TRBV30; D: -; J: TRBJ1-6; CDR3: CACPTTGGTSIRALHF; DNA: TGTGCCTGTCCTACTACCGGTGGGACTTCAATTCGAGCCCTCCACTTT
V: TRBV27; D: TRBD1; J: TRBJ1-4; CDR3: CASSRTGGASMGEKLFF; DNA: TGTGCCAGCAGTCGTACAGGGGGCGCGTCGATGGGGGAAAAACTGTTTTTT
V: TRBV4-2; D: TRBD2; J: TRBJ2-3; CDR3: CASSQDGSGGADTQYF; DNA: TGTGCCAGCAGCCAAGATGGTAGCGGGGGGGCAGATACGCAGTATTTT
V: TRBV5-5; D: TRBD2; J: TRBJ2-7; CDR3: CASVGVAGAYEQYF; DNA: TGTGCCAGCGTCGGGGTAGCGGGAGCCTACGAGCAGTACTTC
V: TRBV19; D: TRBD1; J: TRBJ1-1; CDR3: CASTADRGTEAFF; DNA: TGTGCCAGTACGGCAGACAGGGGCACTGAAGCTTTCTTT
V: TRBV28; D: TRBD2; J: TRBJ2-7; CDR3: CASGTSDYEQYF; DNA: TGTGCCTCCGGGACTAGCGACTACGAGCAGTACTTC
V: TRBV2; D: -; J: TRBJ2-2; CDR3: CASSENIVTGELFF; DNA: TGTGCCAGCAGTGAGAACATTGTAACCGGGGAGCTGTTTTTT